This TCR beta chain was identified in a study of graft-versus-host responses after intestinal transplantation. About the study: Transplant types were multivisceral, liver-intestinal, or isolated intestinal. The study's findings and limits: Individuals carrying graft-donor T cell macrochimerism showed high graft-versus-host to host-versus-graft clonal ratios in allografts.

The protocol was immunoSEQ multiplex PCR, while the TCRdb copy is restricted to in-frame clones and leaves out a portion. Among about 100,000 clones listed, about 90% were seen once. Note on this clone: The antigen is undetermined.

The sequencing used unstimulated CD4+ T cells sorted from spleen or lymph node cells, collected before transplant. The sequence was obtained from a human donor who was the organ donor for an intestinal transplant.

The CDR3 region is CASSTRFGGTWHGYTF. DNA for the CDR3: TGTGCCAGCAGTACCCGTTTCGGGGGGACCTGGCATGGCTACACCTTC. The rearrangement joins TRBV28 to TRBJ1-2, with a weak D call TRBD1 (5 bases). Germline CDR1 MDHEN, CDR2 SYDVKM. V was trimmed by 5 bases and J by 6 bases, leaving 22 bases between them. The CDR3 is 16 residues long.